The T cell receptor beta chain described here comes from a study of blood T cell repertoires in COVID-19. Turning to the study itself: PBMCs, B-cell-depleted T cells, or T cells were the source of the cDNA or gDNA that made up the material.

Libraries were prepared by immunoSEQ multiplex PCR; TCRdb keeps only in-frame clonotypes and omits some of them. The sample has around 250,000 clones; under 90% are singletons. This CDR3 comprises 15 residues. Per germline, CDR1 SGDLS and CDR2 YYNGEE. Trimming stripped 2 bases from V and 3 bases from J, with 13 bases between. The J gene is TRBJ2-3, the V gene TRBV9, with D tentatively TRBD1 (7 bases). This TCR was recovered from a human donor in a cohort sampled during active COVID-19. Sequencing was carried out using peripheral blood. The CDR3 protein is CASSVQGGMTDTQYF. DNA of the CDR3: TGTGCCAGCAGCGTCCAGGGGGGTATGACAGATACGCAGTATTTT.